Listed here are 4 T cell receptor beta chains from one sample, sequenced in a study of blood T cell repertoires in COVID-19. Only in-frame clones appear in the TCRdb table, and some are missing; sequencing was by immunoSEQ multiplex PCR. This table holds about 54,000 clones, just over 85% found once. Sequences were obtained from peripheral blood. Source of these receptors: a human donor in a cohort sampled during active COVID-19.

The rearrangement links TRBV4-2 to TRBJ2-7; D not certain. Germline CDR1 reads LGHNA; CDR2 reads YNFKEQ. This CDR3 has 15 residues. V was clipped by 4 bases and J by 3 bases, with 16 bases between them. CDR3 sequence: CASSLEAISYYEQYF. CDR3 nucleotide sequence: TGTGCCAGCAGCCTCGAGGCCATAAGCTACTACGAGCAGTACTTC.

V is TRBV6-6 and J is TRBJ1-2; 7 nucleotides match TRBD1. The germline V gene encodes CDR1 MNHNY and CDR2 SVGAGI (reference sequence). The CDR3 has 14 amino acids. J lost 6 bases, V lost 2 bases, and 6 bases had no gene match. The CDR3 nucleotides are TGTGCCAGCAGTTACGGACAGGTGTCGAATGGCTACACCTTC. Residues: CASSYGQVSNGYTF.

V usage is TRBV5-4 and J usage is TRBJ2-3, with 7 bases identical to TRBD2. The CDR3 totals 14 residues. CDR1 and CDR2 from the germline V gene are SGHNT and YYREEE (reference sequence). V was clipped by 2 bases and J by 5 bases; unmatched bases: 5. CDR3: CASSLAGRLDTQYF. The DNA of the CDR3 is TGTGCCAGCAGCTTAGCGGGGAGATTAGATACGCAGTATTTT.

The J gene is TRBJ2-7, the V gene TRBV19; tentative D call: TRBD2 (6 bases). Trimming stripped 3 bases from V and 3 bases from J, with 12 bases between. The germline CDR1 and CDR2 sequences are LNHDA and SQIVND (reference sequence). The CDR3 is 14 residues long. CDR3 in DNA: TGTGCCAGTAGTATGGAGGAGGGATTCTACGAGCAGTACTTC. Amino acid sequence: CASSMEEGFYEQYF.